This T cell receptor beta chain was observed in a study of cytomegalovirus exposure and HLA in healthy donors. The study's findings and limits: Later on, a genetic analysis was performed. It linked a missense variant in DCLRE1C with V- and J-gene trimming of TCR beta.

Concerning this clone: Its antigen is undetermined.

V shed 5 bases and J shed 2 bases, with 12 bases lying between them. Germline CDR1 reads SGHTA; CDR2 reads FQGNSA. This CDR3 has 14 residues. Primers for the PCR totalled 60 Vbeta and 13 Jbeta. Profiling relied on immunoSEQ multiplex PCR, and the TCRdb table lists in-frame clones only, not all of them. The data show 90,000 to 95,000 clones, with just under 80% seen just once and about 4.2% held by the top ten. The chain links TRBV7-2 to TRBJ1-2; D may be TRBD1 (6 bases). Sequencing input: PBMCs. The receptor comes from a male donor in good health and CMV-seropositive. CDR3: CASSPPGTNYGYTF. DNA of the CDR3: TGTGCCAGCAGCCCTCCCGGGACAAACTATGGCTACACCTTC.